In its sample, the clone carrying this TCR beta chain ranks as large. Looked up from germline, CDR1 is DFQATT and CDR2 is SNEGSKA (reference sequence). This CDR3 region has 16 residues. V was pared by 3 bases and J by 0 bases, with 15 bases between. TCRdb passed the reads through MiXCR, listing each CDR3 protein once. This table holds about 4,500 distinct CDR3 sequences, about 7.8% found once. The V call is TRBV20-1, the J call TRBJ2-1, with unresolved D. What was sequenced was CD4+ T cells from synovial fluid. The sequence came from a human donor with rheumatoid arthritis. The CDR3 bases are TGCAGTGCTAGTTCCGGTGCCCCCAGCTCCTACAATGAGCAGTTCTTC. This encodes CSASSGAPSSYNEQFF.